The clone carrying this T cell receptor beta chain was detected a few times. Library preparation (for TCRbeta) was performed with unique molecular identifiers. TCRdb independently ran MiXCR on the PCR reads; one entry per CDR3 protein. Here the sample spans approximately 400,000 distinct CDR3 sequences, approximately 10% being singletons. The record originates from a study of T-cell reconstitution after alpha-beta-depleted transplantation in children. The CDR3 runs 14 residues. CDR1 is MNHEY and CDR2 is SVGAGI in the germline V gene. Trimming cost V 2 bases and J 2 bases, with 7 bases left between them.

The source is a human donor who donated a stem cell graft to a child with acute myeloid leukemia. V and J are TRBV6-5 and TRBJ2-1; no clear D. Sequenced here: PBMCs from the stem cell graft donor, sampled from the stem cell graft. CDR3 amino acids: CASSYGSPYNEQFF. CDR3 nucleotide sequence: TGTGCCAGCAGTTACGGCTCGCCCTACAATGAGCAGTTCTTC.